This T cell receptor beta chain was profiled in a study of blood T cell repertoires in COVID-19. Generated by immunoSEQ multiplex PCR, the TCRdb table keeps only in-frame clones and is missing some. The sample consists of about 74,000 clones, more than 75% of them appearing once. Germline loops: CDR1 SGDLS, CDR2 YYNGEE. The germline V and J ends were trimmed by 6 bases and 1 base, with 13 bases remaining between them. The CDR3 extends over 14 amino acids. The chain uses TRBV9 and TRBJ1-1; D ambiguous. This receptor was taken from a human donor in a cohort sampled during active COVID-19. Sequencing input: peripheral blood. CDR3 nucleotide sequence: TGTGCCAGCACGCGCCTTATTAGGAACACTGAAGCTTTCTTT. Translated: CASTRLIRNTEAFF.